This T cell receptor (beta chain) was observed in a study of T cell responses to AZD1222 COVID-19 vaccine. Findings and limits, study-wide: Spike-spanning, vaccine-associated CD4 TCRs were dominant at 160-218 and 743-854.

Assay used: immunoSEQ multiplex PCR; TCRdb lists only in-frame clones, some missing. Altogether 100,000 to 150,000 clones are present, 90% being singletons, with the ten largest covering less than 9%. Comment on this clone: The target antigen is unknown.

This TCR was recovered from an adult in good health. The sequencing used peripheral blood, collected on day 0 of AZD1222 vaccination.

The chain's CDR3 is CACRASYEQYF. The CDR3 DNA is TGTGCCTGCCGGGCCTCCTACGAGCAGTACTTC. This rearrangement joins TRBV30 to TRBJ2-7; no definite D call. This CDR3 spans 11 amino acids. Germline V gene data show CDR1 as GTSNPN and CDR2 as SVGIG (reference sequence). Deletions cut 6 bases from V and 0 bases from J, with 6 bases between.